This TCR beta chain came from a study of blood T cell repertoires in COVID-19. Sequenced by immunoSEQ multiplex PCR; TCRdb stores in-frame clones only, minus some. The repertoire holds 140,000 or so clones, with about 80% as singletons. The germline V gene encodes CDR1 DFQATT and CDR2 SNEGSKA (reference sequence). The CDR3 totals 11 residues. V was clipped by 4 bases and J by 7 bases, with 8 bases between them. Only a few counts were recorded for this clone. The specimen was peripheral blood. This receptor was taken from a human donor in a cohort sampled during active COVID-19. This chain connects TRBV20-1 to TRBJ2-1; possibly TRBD2 for D (6 bases). CDR3 nucleotides: TGCAGTGCTATCGGAGGGAATGAGCAGTTCTTC. Translated, it gives CSAIGGNEQFF.